This TCR beta chain appears in the sequencing data of a study of CD8 T cells in Susac syndrome. An amount of RNA that ranged from about 0.45 to 1 ug was reverse transcribed with random hexamers. TCRdb re-analysed the immunoSEQ multiplex PCR reads in MiXCR, keeping a single row per CDR3 protein. The repertoire holds 130,000 to 150,000 distinct CDR3 sequences, with roughly 94% as singletons. The germline V gene encodes CDR1 SQVTM and CDR2 ANQGSEA. The CDR3 totals 12 residues. Trimming left V 4 bases short and J 6 bases short, with 12 bases between. This chain uses TRBV29-1 with TRBJ1-2; perhaps TRBD1 as D (5 bases). The receptor was derived from a human donor in good health. The specimen sequenced was CD4+ T cells from PBMCs. The CDR3 reads CSVGGGPNGYTF. Here the CDR3 DNA reads TGCAGCGTTGGGGGGGGTCCGAATGGCTACACCTTC.